This T cell receptor beta chain was retrieved from a study of early T cells in non-severe SARS-CoV-2 infection. This clonotype was observed many times. Researchers attached unique molecular identifiers to individual cDNA molecules. TCRdb re-called the 5' RACE reads with MiXCR, one entry per CDR3 protein. The data hold roughly 40,000 distinct CDR3 sequences, with 5.5% to 7% observed a single time. V was clipped by 3 bases and J by 5 bases, with 19 bases between them. CDR1 is LGHNA and CDR2 is YNFKEQ in the germline V gene. The CDR3 totals 16 residues. Sequenced material: whole blood. The clonotype comes from an adult who was a healthcare worker with PCR-confirmed SARS-CoV-2 infection or an uninfected control (not recorded which). The chain uses TRBV4-2 and TRBJ2-5, with D possibly TRBD1 on 6 matching bases. This chain's CDR3 is CASSHSGVPGGETQYF. The CDR3 DNA sequence: TGTGCCAGCAGCCATTCAGGGGTCCCAGGCGGGGAGACCCAGTACTTC.